Listed below are T cell receptor beta chains from one sample, sequenced in a study of OX40 agonist ivuxolimab in advanced cancers. The repertoire was sequenced with immunoSEQ multiplex PCR; TCRdb's copy has only in-frame clones and lacks some. The table shows about 82,000 clones, with about 85% occurring only once. Sequenced here: CD4+ or CD8+ T cells sorted from blood, sampled in a trial of the OX40 agonist ivuxolimab. These receptor sequences come from an adult with an advanced solid tumor such as melanoma, head and neck, liver or kidney cancer. CDR3s include the opening cysteine and the closing phenylalanine or tryptophan.

v_call: TRBV4-1; cdr3_length: 17; cdr3_aa: CASSQDPRQGVVAGYTF
v_call: TRBV28; cdr3_length: 14; cdr3_aa: CASYSHRGTRGYTF
v_call: TRBV4-1; cdr3_length: 18; cdr3_aa: CASSYFSFRKNSNQPQHF
v_call: TRBV5-4; cdr3_length: 16; cdr3_aa: CASSSGQGARVTEAFF
v_call: TRBV5-5; cdr3_length: 15; cdr3_aa: CASSSAGQPANGYTF
v_call: TRBV9; cdr3_length: 15; cdr3_aa: CASSVGQLPTYEQYF
v_call: TRBV4-3; cdr3_length: 16; cdr3_aa: CASSQGQGAPRTEAFF
v_call: TRBV19; cdr3_length: 14; cdr3_aa: CASSIADRNTEAFF
v_call: TRBV7-9; cdr3_length: 13; cdr3_aa: CASSLAEGSGYTF
v_call: TRBV7-9; cdr3_length: 11; cdr3_aa: CASANQETQYF
v_call: TRBV5-1; cdr3_length: 16; cdr3_aa: CASSPGQGGANYGYTF
v_call: TRBV5-1; cdr3_length: 16; cdr3_aa: CASSSSDRGQGEKLFF
v_call: TRBV18; cdr3_length: 16; cdr3_aa: CASSPTSGDPTDTQYF
v_call: TRBV2; cdr3_length: 13; cdr3_aa: CASRRTGDYGYTF
v_call: TRBV7-6; cdr3_length: 13; cdr3_aa: CASSQTNGEKLFF
v_call: TRBV6-1; cdr3_length: 13; cdr3_aa: CASSVEGYQPQHF
v_call: TRBV11-2; cdr3_length: 15; cdr3_aa: CASSLGGGHSETQYF
v_call: TRBV5-1; cdr3_length: 14; cdr3_aa: CASSLAGFGDTQYF
v_call: TRBV27; cdr3_length: 14; cdr3_aa: CASSFTGVWTEAFF
v_call: TRBV5-1; cdr3_length: 15; cdr3_aa: CASSTYGGGSYEQYF
v_call: TRBV18; cdr3_length: 17; cdr3_aa: CASSPPRGDGGTDTQYF
v_call: TRBV5-1; cdr3_length: 15; cdr3_aa: CASRSRAGDYNEQFF
v_call: TRBV5-1; cdr3_length: 15; cdr3_aa: CASSTDGTGLTGYTF
v_call: TRBV27; cdr3_length: 15; cdr3_aa: CASSLAGTYNMEQFF
v_call: TRBV9; cdr3_length: 15; cdr3_aa: CASSPSGGGEETQYF
v_call: TRBV11-3; cdr3_length: 14; cdr3_aa: CASSLEGEGTEAFF
v_call: TRBV7-8; cdr3_length: 16; cdr3_aa: CASSPIGDPPFNEQFF
v_call: TRBV7-3; cdr3_length: 14; cdr3_aa: CASSLNRASETQYF
v_call: TRBV5-6; cdr3_length: 18; cdr3_aa: CASSLAGTGGTGANVLTF
v_call: TRBV9; cdr3_length: 14; cdr3_aa: CASSAGPFNSPLHF
v_call: TRBV15; cdr3_length: 13; cdr3_aa: CATSRDREETQYF
v_call: TRBV7-8; cdr3_length: 16; cdr3_aa: CASSLEGQGYRETQYF
v_call: TRBV5-5; cdr3_length: 14; cdr3_aa: CASSLASLNSPLHF
v_call: TRBV6-4; cdr3_length: 14; cdr3_aa: CASSVEMGGAEAFF
v_call: TRBV9; cdr3_length: 17; cdr3_aa: CASSAGTGALNTGELFF
v_call: TRBV5-6; cdr3_length: 15; cdr3_aa: CASSPTRRGRHGYTF
v_call: TRBV6-1; cdr3_length: 17; cdr3_aa: CASSEVFGSGVANTIYF
v_call: TRBV5-4; cdr3_length: 16; cdr3_aa: CASSLGDRGGTDTQYF
v_call: TRBV13; cdr3_length: 12; cdr3_aa: CASSFGGRGVNF
v_call: TRBV5-4; cdr3_length: 13; cdr3_aa: CASSTDTQETQYF
v_call: TRBV19; cdr3_length: 16; cdr3_aa: CASSDLGHGSYNEQFF
v_call: TRBV28; cdr3_length: 13; cdr3_aa: CASSFIDRDEQYF
v_call: TRBV5-1; cdr3_length: 15; cdr3_aa: CASSSDWTNTGELFF
v_call: TRBV5-1; cdr3_length: 14; cdr3_aa: CASSLDQGSYGYTF
v_call: TRBV5-6; cdr3_length: 16; cdr3_aa: CASSLKGLVLKEKLFF
v_call: TRBV6-5; cdr3_length: 14; cdr3_aa: CASSHHPGGTEAFF